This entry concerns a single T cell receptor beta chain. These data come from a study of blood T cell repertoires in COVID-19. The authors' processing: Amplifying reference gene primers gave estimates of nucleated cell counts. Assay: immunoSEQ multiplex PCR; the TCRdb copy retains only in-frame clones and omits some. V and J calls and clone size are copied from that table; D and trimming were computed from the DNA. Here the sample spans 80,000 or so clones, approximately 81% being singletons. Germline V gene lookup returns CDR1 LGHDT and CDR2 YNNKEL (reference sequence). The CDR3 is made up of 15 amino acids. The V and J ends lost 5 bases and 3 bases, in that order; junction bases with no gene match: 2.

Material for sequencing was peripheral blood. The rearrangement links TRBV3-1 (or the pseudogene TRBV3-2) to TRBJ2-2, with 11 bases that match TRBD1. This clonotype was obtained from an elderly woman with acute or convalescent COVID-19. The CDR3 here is CASSRTGGDTGELFF. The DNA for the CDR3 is TGTGCCAGCAGCAGGACAGGGGGCGACACCGGGGAGCTGTTTTTT.